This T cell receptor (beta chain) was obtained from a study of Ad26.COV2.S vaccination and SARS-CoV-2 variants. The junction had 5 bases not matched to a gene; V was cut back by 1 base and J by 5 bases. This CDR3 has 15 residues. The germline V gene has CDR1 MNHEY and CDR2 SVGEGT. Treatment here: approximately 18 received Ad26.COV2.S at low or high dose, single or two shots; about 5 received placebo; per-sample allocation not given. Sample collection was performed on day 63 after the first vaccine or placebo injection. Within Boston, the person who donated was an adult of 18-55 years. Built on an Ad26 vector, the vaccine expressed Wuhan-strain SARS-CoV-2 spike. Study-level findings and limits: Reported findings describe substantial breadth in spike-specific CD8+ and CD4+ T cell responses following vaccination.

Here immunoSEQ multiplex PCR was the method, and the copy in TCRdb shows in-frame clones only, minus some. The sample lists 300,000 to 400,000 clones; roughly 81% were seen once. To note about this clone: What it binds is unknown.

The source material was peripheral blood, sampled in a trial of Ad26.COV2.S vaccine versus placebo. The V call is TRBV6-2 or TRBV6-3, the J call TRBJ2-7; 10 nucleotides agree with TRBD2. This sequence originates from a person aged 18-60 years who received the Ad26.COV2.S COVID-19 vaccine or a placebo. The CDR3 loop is CASSYWASGGHEQYF. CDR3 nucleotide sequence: TGTGCCAGCAGTTACTGGGCTAGCGGGGGCCACGAGCAGTACTTC.